This T cell receptor beta chain was recorded in a study of response to subunit inactivated influenza vaccine. TCRdb used MiXCR to reprocess the RT-PCR reads, holding one entry per CDR3 protein. The sample consists of 710,000 or so distinct CDR3 sequences, more than 15% of them appearing once. The CDR3 is 15 residues long. CDR1 is SGHRS, CDR2 YFSETQ, per germline. Trimming shortened V by 0 bases and J by 11 bases, and 15 bases separated the two germline ends. The clonotype comes from a man aged 45-65 years who received an inactivated influenza vaccine. Source: PBMCs from blood, taken 11 to 12 days after vaccination. The chain combines TRBV5-1 with TRBJ1-6; D possibly corresponds to TRBD1 (5 bases). The CDR3 sequence: CASSLGDSLNTPLHF. In DNA form, the CDR3 reads TGCGCCAGCAGCTTGGGTGACAGCCTAAACACACCCCTCCACTTT.